This TCR beta chain was found in a study of blood T cells in healthy people across ages (dated by TCRdb to 2015 to 2017). Background on the whole study: In model experiments, roughly one uniquely barcoded TCR beta cDNA molecule per two T cells was captured by template switching. Age-related changes in TCR beta repertoire diversity were measured in the study by deep sequencing normalized with unique cDNA molecular identifiers. Four age groups were formed from the donors: young (average around 15 years), middle-aged (less than 40), aged (about 68) and long-lived (approximately 80). To avoid experimental bias, donors of different ages were spread randomly across the sequencing lanes. Two additional independent replicas of 1 million unique cDNA reads from the same blood draw were analyzed for two donors (one aged 18 to 30 and one aged 80 or older).

The library came from 5' RACE. Sequencing relied on an Illumina HiSeq 2500. A second PCR of roughly 7 to 11 cycles was performed with a sample-barcoded 5' primer and a J-beta primer mix. A template-switch 5' adaptor carrying 12 random nucleotides introduced a unique molecular identifier onto each TCR beta cDNA molecule. Each sample yielded at least 3 million CDR3-containing paired-end reads. First-strand cDNA synthesis was performed from all RNA using the Mint cDNA synthesis kit, with priming by a TRBC-specific oligonucleotide. After uracil-DNA glycosylase treatment, a first 18-cycle PCR used universal primers M1SS and BC2_uni_R on all cDNA. The source study handled its data this way. For normalization, 1 million high-quality reads were randomly selected from each sample, with every read carrying a distinct molecular identifier. Reads sharing molecular identifiers were discarded rather than binned into consensus sequences. MiTCR, run with a Q25 quality threshold and the strictest error-elimination algorithm, handled CDR3 identification, clonotype clustering and error correction. A nonparametric unseen species model using Euler transformation provided a lower-bound estimate of total TCR beta diversity. The public sequencing data were trimmed at Q25 with fastp and processed into clonotypes with MiXCR by TCRdb, which kept only in-frame beta chains. Every distinct CDR3 protein forms one entry, paired with its most common genes and DNA. For this entry, the V and J calls and clone size follow TCRdb and not the study's own pipeline. This sample is represented by about 640,000 distinct CDR3 sequences; about 54% of them were singletons. The ten largest clones represent over 30% of the sample.

The approximately 41 donors, aged roughly 6 to 95 years, were systemically healthy Caucasian individuals from Russia. Each donor gave approximately 10 milliliters of peripheral blood, collected into EDTA-treated Vacutainer tubes. Ficoll-Paque density-gradient centrifugation was used to isolate PBMCs, with at least 7 million per sample. Trizol reagent was used to extract total RNA from the PBMCs, yielding at least 5.5 micrograms per sample. The percentages of naive CD45RAhigh/CD27high T cells were determined by flow cytometry on a PBMC aliquot from every donor. Broader findings and caveats from the paper: A strong correlation was found between observed TCR beta diversity and the percentage of naive T cells measured by flow cytometry. Compared with the aged group, the long-lived group had more naive CD4+ T cells, fewer expanded clones and increased TCR diversity, a pattern suggesting age selection. Observed TCR beta diversity per million T cells fell roughly linearly with age, and a significant reduction was already apparent by age around 40. Since profiling was done on bulk unsorted PBMCs, naive and antigen-experienced compartments could not be conclusively compared. Estimates of total diversity based on one million sequenced T cells were regarded as lower bounds and as underestimates. The CMV infection status of donors was not known, potentially confounding age-related changes in expanded clonotypes.

The germline V gene specifies MDHEN as CDR1 and SYDVKM as CDR2. CDR3 length: 18 amino acids, cysteine to phenylalanine. Kept here is only the CDR3 DNA, which spans 54 bases and is read in frame from base 1. V drops 3 bases and J drops 0 bases, leaving 20 bases in between. About this clonotype: The clone's antigen remains unknown. Base qualities are not provided; no much larger clone lies one nucleotide away.

The sample was blood. The rearrangement combines TRBV28 with TRBJ1-1, with a tentative D gene TRBD1 over 6 matching bases. The TCR originated in a man aged 55 to 69 in good health. The nucleotide sequence reads as follows: TGTGCCAGCAGTTTTGTAGGCAGGGCACAGGGTCTGAACACTGAAGCTTTCTTT. Translated, this is CASSFVGRAQGLNTEAFF.